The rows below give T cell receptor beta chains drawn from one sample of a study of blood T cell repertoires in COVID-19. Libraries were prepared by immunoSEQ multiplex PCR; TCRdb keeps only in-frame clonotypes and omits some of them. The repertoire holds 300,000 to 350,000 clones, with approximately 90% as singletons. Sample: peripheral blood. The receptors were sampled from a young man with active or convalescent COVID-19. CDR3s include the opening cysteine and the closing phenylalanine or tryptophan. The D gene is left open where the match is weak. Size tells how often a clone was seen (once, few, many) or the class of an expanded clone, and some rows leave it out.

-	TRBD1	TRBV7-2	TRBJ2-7	TGTGCCAGCAGCCGGGACAGGGTCAACGAGCAGTACTTC	CASSRDRVNEQYF
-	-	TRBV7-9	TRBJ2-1	TGTGCCAGCAGCCCTAGGGCGGGATCGTACAATGAGCAGTTCTTC	CASSPRAGSYNEQFF
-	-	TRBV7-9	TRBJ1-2	TGTGCCAGCAGCTTATCGGCAGGGCGCAACTATGGCTACACCTTC	CASSLSAGRNYGYTF
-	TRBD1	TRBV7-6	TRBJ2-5	TGTGCCAGCAGCCAGGGACAGGGGGCGCGTCAAGAGACCCAGTACTTC	CASSQGQGARQETQYF
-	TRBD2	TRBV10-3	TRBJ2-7	TGTGCCATCAGTCCCGCTAGCGGGAGCGACGAGCAGTACTTC	CAISPASGSDEQYF
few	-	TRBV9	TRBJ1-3	TGTGCCAGCCCCCACAGAGACTCTGGAAACACCATATATTTT	CASPHRDSGNTIYF
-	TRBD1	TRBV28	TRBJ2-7	TGTGCCAGCAGTTTGAGCAGACAGGGGGCTTCCTACGAGCAGTACTTC	CASSLSRQGASYEQYF
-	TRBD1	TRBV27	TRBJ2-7	TGTGCCAGCAGTTTAAGGACAGGGGGCTACGAGCAGTACTTC	CASSLRTGGYEQYF
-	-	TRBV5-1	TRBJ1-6	TGCGCCAGCAGCGGGGCGTTGAGCTCCTATAATTCACCCCTCCACTTT	CASSGALSSYNSPLHF
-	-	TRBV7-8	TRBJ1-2	TGTGCCAGCAGCTTATTAGGGGGTGGGGGAACCTATGGCTACACCTTC	CASSLLGGGGTYGYTF
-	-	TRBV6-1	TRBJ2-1	TGTGCCAGCAGTGAAAAGGCAGCGGCCTACAATGAGCAGTTCTTC	CASSEKAAAYNEQFF
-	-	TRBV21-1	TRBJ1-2	TGTGCCAGCAGCAAAGCGGGACAGGGGCTTATCTCTGGCTACACCTTC	CASSKAGQGLISGYTF
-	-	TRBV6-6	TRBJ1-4	TGTGCCAGCAGCCGGGACTTGGCTAATGAAAAACTGTTTTTT	CASSRDLANEKLFF
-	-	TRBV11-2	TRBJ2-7	TGTGCCAGCAGCCCCCCGAAGGGGTCTGGCAACGAGCAGTACTTC	CASSPPKGSGNEQYF
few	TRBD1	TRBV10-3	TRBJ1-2	TGTGCCATCAGTGACCCAGGGGGCGATCTCTATGGCTACACCTTC	CAISDPGGDLYGYTF
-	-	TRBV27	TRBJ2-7	TGTGCCAGCGGACAGAAGCGGGAGCAGTACTTC	CASGQKREQYF
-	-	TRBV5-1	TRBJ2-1	TGCGCCAGCAGCTTTACGGCGGGAAGGAACAATGAGCAGTTCTTC	CASSFTAGRNNEQFF
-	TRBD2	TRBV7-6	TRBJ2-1	TGTGCCAGCAGCCCCCGGACTAGCGGGAGTGCGATCCTTAACAATGAGCAGTTCTTC	CASSPRTSGSAILNNEQFF
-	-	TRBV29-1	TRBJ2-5	TGCAGCGTCGCTAGCGATTTAGAGACCCAGTACTTC	CSVASDLETQYF
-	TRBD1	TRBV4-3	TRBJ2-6	TGCGCCAGCAGCCCGTGGTACACGCAGGGGGCCGGGGCCAACGTCCTGACTTTC	CASSPWYTQGAGANVLTF
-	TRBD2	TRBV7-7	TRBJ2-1	TGTGCCAGCAGCCTGCGACTAGCGGGGCCCTACAATGAGCAGTTCTTC	CASSLRLAGPYNEQFF
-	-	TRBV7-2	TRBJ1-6	TGTGCCAGCAGTTTTCAGGGATCGGTAAATTCACCCCTCCACTTT	CASSFQGSVNSPLHF
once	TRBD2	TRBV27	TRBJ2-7	TGTGCCAGCAGTCCTAACATGGGACTAGCGGGGGTGTACGAGCAGTACTTC	CASSPNMGLAGVYEQYF
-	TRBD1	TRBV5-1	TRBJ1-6	TGCGCCAGCAGCTTGGAGGGACAGAGGGGTTCACCCCTCCACTTT	CASSLEGQRGSPLHF
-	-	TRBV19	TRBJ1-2	TGTGCCAGTAGTATGGTCCGACAGGTTTCGGATGGCTACACCTTC	CASSMVRQVSDGYTF
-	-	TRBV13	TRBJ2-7	TGTGCCAGCAGCTTATTGGGAGTCCCCTACGAGCAGTACTTC	CASSLLGVPYEQYF
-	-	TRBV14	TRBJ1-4	TGTGCCAGCAGCCAAATCGGACAGTCGACATCGGAAAAACTGTTTTTT	CASSQIGQSTSEKLFF
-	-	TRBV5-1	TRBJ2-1	TGCGCCAGCAGCTCGTCCCGGGGCAATGAGCAGTTCTTC	CASSSSRGNEQFF
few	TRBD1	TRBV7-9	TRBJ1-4	TGTGCCAGCAGCCACGACAGGGGAACTAATGAAAAACTGTTTTTT	CASSHDRGTNEKLFF
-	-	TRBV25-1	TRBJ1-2	TGTGCCAGCAGTGAGGCAGGGAGGTTCGGCTACACCTTC	CASSEAGRFGYTF
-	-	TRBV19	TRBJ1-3	TGTGCCAGTTCTACTGGAAACACCATATATTTT	CASSTGNTIYF
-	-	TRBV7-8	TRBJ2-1	TGTGCCAGCAGCTTAGAACAGACAGGCAATGAGCAGTTCTTC	CASSLEQTGNEQFF
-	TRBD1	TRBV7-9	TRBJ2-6	TGTGCCAGCAGCTGGACAGGGGGCCGCTCTGGGGCCAACGTCCTGACTTTC	CASSWTGGRSGANVLTF
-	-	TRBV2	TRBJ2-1	TGTGCCAGCAGTGAACGGTCCCCTCCCTACAATGAGCAGTTCTTC	CASSERSPPYNEQFF
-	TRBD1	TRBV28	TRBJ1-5	TGTGCCAGCAGGGGATGGCAGGGGGGCAATCAGCCCCAGCATTTT	CASRGWQGGNQPQHF
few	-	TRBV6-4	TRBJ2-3	TGTGCCAGCAGTGACTCGATCGGGAAGGGCGCAGATACGCAGTATTTT	CASSDSIGKGADTQYF
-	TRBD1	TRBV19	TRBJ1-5	TGTGCCAGTAGTATGGACAGGGGGTCCAATCAGCCCCAGCATTTT	CASSMDRGSNQPQHF
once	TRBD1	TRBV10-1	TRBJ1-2	TGCGCCAGCAGCGCTGGGACAGAAAACTATGGCTACACCTTC	CASSAGTENYGYTF
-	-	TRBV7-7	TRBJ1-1	TGTGCCAGCAGCCTCATAGAGGGCACTGAAGCTTTCTTT	CASSLIEGTEAFF
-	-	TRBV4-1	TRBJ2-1	TGCGCCAGCAGCCAAGAGGGGGTAGCGGTCTACAATGAGCAGTTCTTC	CASSQEGVAVYNEQFF
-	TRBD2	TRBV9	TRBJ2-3	TGTGCCAGCAGCGTAGGACTAGCCGGGAGTATAGATACGCAGTATTTT	CASSVGLAGSIDTQYF
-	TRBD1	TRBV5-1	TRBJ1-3	TGCGCCAGCAGCCCCCCGACAGGGGCAACTGGAAACACCATATATTTT	CASSPPTGATGNTIYF
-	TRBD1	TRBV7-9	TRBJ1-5	TGTGCCAGCAGCTTCGACAGGGGAGGCAATCAGCCCCAGCATTTT	CASSFDRGGNQPQHF
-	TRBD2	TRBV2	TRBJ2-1	TGTGCCAGCCGACCCGATGCGGGGGTTCGGTCGAATGAGCAGTTCTTC	CASRPDAGVRSNEQFF
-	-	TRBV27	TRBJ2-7	TGTGCCAGCAGCCCTATGGGTAGCGGTGCCTACGAGCAGTACTTC	CASSPMGSGAYEQYF